The rows below give T cell receptor beta chains drawn from one sample of a study of shared clonotypes between healthy human individuals. Some clones are missing from TCRdb's copy, which holds only in-frame ones; the method was immunoSEQ multiplex PCR. The sample carries roughly 490,000 clones, roughly 85% recorded once. Material: PBMCs. These receptors originate from a woman aged 40 to 50 in good health. Some clones in this sample may be carry-over from other donors' samples. The CDR3 runs from the conserved cysteine through the conserved F or W. The order of the fields is V gene, J gene, D gene, clone size, CDR3 protein, CDR3 DNA. A D gene is named only where the DNA matches it firmly. Expanded clones get a size class; other rows say once, few or many, or leave the size out.

v_call: TRBV18; j_call: TRBJ2-5; d_call: NA; clone_size: NA; cdr3_aa: CASSRPGRLQETQYF; cdr3_nt: TGTGCCAGCTCCCGGCCGGGGAGACTCCAAGAGACCCAGTACTTC
v_call: TRBV5-1; j_call: TRBJ1-3; d_call: NA; clone_size: NA; cdr3_aa: CASRPGNGGNTIYF; cdr3_nt: TGCGCCAGCAGGCCAGGGAATGGTGGAAACACCATATATTTT
v_call: TRBV9; j_call: TRBJ2-6; d_call: TRBD1; clone_size: NA; cdr3_aa: CASSPITGAGANVLTF; cdr3_nt: TGTGCCAGCAGCCCGATCACAGGGGCTGGGGCCAACGTCCTGACTTTC
v_call: TRBV7-3; j_call: TRBJ2-3; d_call: NA; clone_size: once; cdr3_aa: CASSPGGPGTDTQYF; cdr3_nt: TGTGCCAGCAGCCCAGGAGGGCCTGGGACAGATACGCAGTATTTT
v_call: TRBV7-3; j_call: TRBJ2-1; d_call: NA; clone_size: once; cdr3_aa: CASSFSYNNEQFF; cdr3_nt: TGTGCCAGCAGCTTTAGCTACAACAATGAGCAGTTCTTC
v_call: TRBV18; j_call: TRBJ2-7; d_call: TRBD1; clone_size: NA; cdr3_aa: CASSDRAHEQYF; cdr3_nt: TGTGCCAGCTCCGACAGGGCGCACGAGCAGTACTTC
v_call: TRBV9; j_call: TRBJ2-5; d_call: NA; clone_size: once; cdr3_aa: CASSVGRGVGETQYF; cdr3_nt: TGTGCCAGCAGCGTAGGTAGAGGGGTGGGAGAGACCCAGTACTTC
v_call: TRBV7-2; j_call: TRBJ1-2; d_call: NA; clone_size: NA; cdr3_aa: CASSLAQGSYGYTF; cdr3_nt: TGTGCCAGCAGCTTAGCGCAGGGTTCCTATGGCTACACCTTC
v_call: TRBV30; j_call: TRBJ2-3; d_call: NA; clone_size: NA; cdr3_aa: CAWSVQGTDTQYF; cdr3_nt: TGTGCCTGGAGTGTTCAGGGGACAGATACGCAGTATTTT
v_call: TRBV7-2; j_call: TRBJ1-5; d_call: TRBD1; clone_size: NA; cdr3_aa: CASSLGTDQPQHF; cdr3_nt: TGTGCCAGCAGCCTTGGGACAGATCAGCCCCAGCATTTT
v_call: TRBV5-1; j_call: TRBJ1-1; d_call: NA; clone_size: NA; cdr3_aa: CASSRDGNTEAFF; cdr3_nt: TGCGCCAGCAGCAGGGACGGGAACACTGAAGCTTTCTTT
v_call: TRBV18; j_call: TRBJ2-1; d_call: TRBD2; clone_size: NA; cdr3_aa: CASSPPRGLASYNEQFF; cdr3_nt: TGTGCCAGCTCACCACCCCGGGGACTAGCTTCCTACAATGAGCAGTTCTTC
v_call: TRBV6-5; j_call: TRBJ2-7; d_call: NA; clone_size: NA; cdr3_aa: CASSYRQGTYEQYF; cdr3_nt: TGTGCCAGCAGTTACAGGCAGGGGACCTACGAGCAGTACTTC